Listed below are T cell receptor beta chains from one sample, sequenced in a study of monozygotic twins with inflammatory bowel disease. TCRdb reprocessed the 5' RACE reads and keeps a single row for each CDR3 protein, giving no DNA. In all, the sample yields 200,000 to 250,000 distinct CDR3 sequences. The sequenced sample was blood. These receptors were obtained from a human donor with ulcerative colitis or Crohn's disease, or a healthy co-twin of an affected twin (not recorded which). The CDR3 runs from the conserved cysteine through the conserved F or W.

CDR3: CASSLGFFTDTQYF
V: TRBV5-5
J: TRBJ2-3

CDR3: CASSRAGTGADTQYF
V: TRBV6-1
J: TRBJ2-3

CDR3: CASSYWASNTGELFF
V: TRBV6-5
J: TRBJ2-2

CDR3: CASSLTLQGAYTGELFF
V: TRBV7-3
J: TRBJ2-2

CDR3: CSARKIGAQNTEAFF
V: TRBV20-1
J: TRBJ1-1

CDR3: CASSQEGRPQETQYF
V: TRBV4-2
J: TRBJ2-5

CDR3: CAIRDSSSTDTQYF
V: TRBV10-3
J: TRBJ2-3

CDR3: CASSSLAGGLGNEQFF
V: TRBV5-1
J: TRBJ2-1

CDR3: CASSPTGRPTEKLFF
V: TRBV27
J: TRBJ1-4

CDR3: CASSSPIGGMGTEAFF
V: TRBV12-3/TRBV12-4
J: TRBJ1-1

CDR3: CASSGLSVYEQYF
V: TRBV7-9
J: TRBJ2-7

CDR3: CASSLVSGVGTGELFF
V: TRBV7-2
J: TRBJ2-2

CDR3: CSASWGTNQPQHF
V: TRBV20-1
J: TRBJ1-5

CDR3: CSARDQRSSYEQYF
V: TRBV20-1
J: TRBJ2-7

CDR3: CATSDLTRAVNEQFF
V: TRBV24-1
J: TRBJ2-1

CDR3: CASSIGDWDTEAFF
V: TRBV5-1
J: TRBJ1-1

CDR3: CASSLAVSPLHF
V: TRBV12-3/TRBV12-4
J: TRBJ1-6

CDR3: CASSLEARGLEQYF
V: TRBV7-2
J: TRBJ2-7

CDR3: CASSPGQNYNQPQHF
V: TRBV12-3/TRBV12-4
J: TRBJ1-5

CDR3: CATSRGQVPYEQYF
V: TRBV15
J: TRBJ2-7

CDR3: CASRRLRDSGELFF
V: TRBV9
J: TRBJ2-2

CDR3: CSARRGIQRTLSSYNEQFF
V: TRBV20-1
J: TRBJ2-1

CDR3: CASSLVTGGDTQYF
V: TRBV5-1
J: TRBJ2-3

CDR3: CATSDGQGGGETQYF
V: TRBV24-1
J: TRBJ2-5

CDR3: CASRLGETQYF
V: TRBV3-1
J: TRBJ2-5

CDR3: CASSFLTGEGTGELFF
V: TRBV5-1
J: TRBJ2-2

CDR3: CASSLADRGAGELFF
V: TRBV5-1
J: TRBJ2-2

CDR3: CASSPPRGEREKLFF
V: TRBV4-1
J: TRBJ1-4

CDR3: CASGPTGNTEAFF
V: TRBV3-1
J: TRBJ1-1

CDR3: CASSYVERGGSGYTF
V: TRBV6-5
J: TRBJ1-2

CDR3: CASSLSSGGRYYEQYF
V: TRBV5-4
J: TRBJ2-7